This record concerns one TCR beta chain sequence. Its antigen is as yet unknown. Hyperthyroidism had been newly diagnosed in patients aged 18 to 65, and its duration was under 2 months. Lactation, pregnancy, other autoimmune disease or uncontrolled infection excluded patients. The PBMCs were sourced from fresh peripheral blood (about 9.6 ml). CDR3 size: 14 residues. Germline CDR1 SNHLY, CDR2 FYNNEI. V lost 9 bases and J 4 bases, leaving 17 bases between the germline ends. This record comes from a study of T cells in Graves' hyperthyroidism and ophthalmopathy. There were TCR beta CDR3 regions amplified from RNA transcripts. When the TCR CDR3 underwent first-round RT-PCR, the HTBI primer set was used. Each CDR3 protein is one row after TCRdb ran MiXCR on the multiplex PCR reads. The sample shows hundreds of thousands of distinct CDR3 sequences, around 15% of them seen only once. Study-wide findings and caveats: Ophthalmopathy was identified by the model a median about 6.8 months ahead of onset.

The sequence came from a woman aged 25 to 39 with Graves' hyperthyroidism. The rearrangement links TRBV2 to TRBJ2-3; D possibly corresponds to TRBD2 (6 bases). Sequencing used blood. The CDR3 region has the DNA TGTGCCAGTCCCGAGGAGGGGCCGGCAGATACGCAGTATTTT. Its protein product is CASPEEGPADTQYF.